The 9 T cell receptor beta chains reported below all come from one sample, sequenced in a study of T-cell memory formation after mild COVID-19. From the 5' RACE reads, TCRdb called clonotypes with MiXCR, one entry per CDR3 protein. The table lists about 150,000 distinct CDR3 sequences, roughly 21% of them singletons. Sequenced material: PBMCs or a T cell subset sorted from them (not recorded which). The origin of the receptors is an adult woman who had mild COVID-19 (a few samples of this study predate the infection). Cell type and time point are not known.

This clonotype showed up just a few times. The genes are TRBV7-9 and TRBJ2-2, with 8 nucleotides matching TRBD2. With 10 bases clipped from V and 6 bases from J, the junction kept 19 bases outside the gene matches. The CDR3 has 17 residues. Germline lookup yields CDR1 SEHNR and CDR2 FQNEAQ (reference sequence). CDR3 coding DNA: TGTGCCACCCGAGACCCGATACTTAGCGGGAAGGCCGGGGAGCTGTTTTTT. This sequence encodes CATRDPILSGKAGELFF.

This clonotype was seen more than once but under ten times. This chain links TRBV20-1 with TRBJ2-1, with 8 bases fitting TRBD2. Germline V lookup: CDR1 DFQATT, CDR2 SNEGSKA (reference sequence). With V trimmed by 2 bases and J by 7 bases, 13 bases remained unmatched. The CDR3 is made up of 16 amino acids. The CDR3 is CSARKPGTRLGNEQFF. The CDR3 region has the DNA TGCAGTGCTAGAAAGCCCGGGACTAGACTAGGGAATGAGCAGTTCTTC.

This clonotype was picked up a small number of times. The gene calls are TRBV4-2 and TRBJ2-1; D possibly uses TRBD1 or TRBD2 (5 bases each). Trimming stripped 0 bases from V and 9 bases from J, with 9 bases between. There are 13 residues in the CDR3. CDR1 and CDR2 (germline): LGHNA, YNFKEQ. Written as DNA, the CDR3 is TGTGCCAGCAGCCAAGAGGTGGGACCTGAGCAGTTCTTC. This encodes CASSQEVGPEQFF.

This clonotype was seen at least ten times. The chain uses TRBV25-1 and TRBJ2-5, with TRBD2 identical over 7 bases. Per germline, CDR1 MGHDK and CDR2 SYGVNS. With V trimmed by 3 bases and J by 5 bases, 9 bases remained unmatched. The CDR3 is made up of 15 amino acids. CDR3 residues: CASSDTNPGGETQYF. CDR3 bases: TGTGCCAGCAGTGACACAAACCCCGGGGGGGAGACCCAGTACTTC. The full variable domain, in which reference TRBV25-1 and TRBJ2-5 provide the parts outside the CDR3, is EADIYQTPRYLVIGTGKKITLECSQTMGHDKMYWYQQDPGMELHLIHYSYGVNSTEKGDLSSESTVSRIRTEHFPLTLESARPSHTSQYLCASSDTNPGGETQYFGPGTRLLVL.

This chain links TRBV7-2 with TRBJ1-1; D ambiguous. V gave up 5 bases and J gave up 1 base, with 8 bases separating them. CDR1 and CDR2 from the germline V gene are SGHTA and FQGNSA. The CDR3 totals 13 residues. In nucleotides, the CDR3 is TGTGCCAGCAGCCCTCGAACGAACACTGAAGCTTTCTTT. It is translated as CASSPRTNTEAFF. Full variable domain (outside the CDR3, taken from reference TRBV7-2 and TRBJ1-1): GAGVSQSPSNKVTEKGKDVELRCDPISGHTALYWYRQSLGQGLEFLIYFQGNSAPDKSGLPSDRFSAERTGGSVSTLTIQRTQQEDSAVYLCASSPRTNTEAFFGQGTRLTVV.

The J gene is TRBJ2-7, the V gene TRBV6-5; 7 nucleotides align to TRBD1. Trimming at V came to 6 bases and at J to 7 bases, leaving 9 bases not matched to a gene. There are 13 residues in the CDR3. Germline lookup yields CDR1 MNHEY and CDR2 SVGAGI. CDR3 protein: CASSQPGTAEQYF. CDR3 DNA: TGTGCCAGCAGCCAACCCGGGACAGCAGAGCAGTACTTC.

The chain is built from TRBV7-3 and TRBJ2-2; 9 nucleotides agree with TRBD1. J lost 3 bases, V lost 2 bases, and 4 bases had no gene match. The CDR3 spans 16 residues. Per the germline V gene, CDR1 is SGHTA and CDR2 is FQGTGA. The CDR3 protein is CASSLGTGSHTGELFF. DNA for the CDR3: TGTGCCAGCAGCTTAGGGACAGGGAGTCACACCGGGGAGCTGTTTTTT. The full variable domain, rest sourced from reference TRBV7-3 and TRBJ2-2, is GAGVSQTPSNKVTEKGKYVELRCDPISGHTALYWYRQSLGQGPEFLIYFQGTGAADDSGLPNDRFFAVRPEGSVSTLKIQRTERGDSAVYLCASSLGTGSHTGELFFGEGSRLTVL.

The chain combines TRBV12-3 or TRBV12-4 with TRBJ1-5, with no clear D. This CDR3 spans 14 amino acids. Trimming left V 5 bases short and J 2 bases short, with 10 bases between. The CDR3 nucleotides are TGTGCCAGCAGTACCTCCGGAGGCAATCAGCCCCAGCATTTT. This sequence encodes CASSTSGGNQPQHF.

This clonotype was seen a handful of times. V usage is TRBV6-1 and J usage is TRBJ2-6; TRBD1 matches 8 bases. Germline lookup yields CDR1 MNHNS and CDR2 SASEGT. This CDR3 region has 16 residues. The trim removed 11 bases at V and 1 base at J, leaving 10 bases unmatched. The CDR3 is CAGARGPTSGANVLTF. CDR3 DNA sequence: TGTGCCGGTGCCAGGGGGCCGACTTCTGGGGCCAACGTCCTGACTTTC.